This TCR beta chain originates from a study of vaccination effects on CD4 cells after COVID-19. Whole-study results and caveats: Long after vaccination, the clones induced by infection and by vaccine shrank markedly in size.

When less than 12 days of culture had elapsed, CD4+ T cells were isolated. All vaccine recipients tested negative for nucleocapsid antibodies and had never contracted SARS-CoV-2 infection. Germline loops: CDR1 SNHLY, CDR2 FYNNEI. CDR3 length: 16 amino acids. Losses at the gene ends were 4 bases for V and 9 bases for J; bases not matched to a gene: 10. TCRdb's copy holds only in-frame clones and misses some; the assay was immunoSEQ multiplex PCR. The sample consists of 30,000 to 40,000 clones, 82% of them appearing once. With regard to this clone: The antigen remains undetermined.

The genes are TRBV2 and TRBJ1-6; 9 bases are a match to TRBD1. The input for sequencing was CD4+ T cells from PBMCs cultured without peptide, taken before COVID-19 vaccination. The receptor was isolated from a human donor who received a COVID-19 vaccine. In DNA form, the CDR3 reads TGTGCCAGCAGTGGAGACGGGACAGGGAGTGGTTCACCCCTCCACTTT. Translating gives CASSGDGTGSGSPLHF.